This is a list of T cell receptor beta chains from one sample in a study of T cell responses to AZD1222 COVID-19 vaccine. Produced via immunoSEQ multiplex PCR; TCRdb's table is partial and in-frame only. The data hold around 100,000 clones, with about 90% observed a single time. Sequenced here: peripheral blood, sampled on day 0 of AZD1222 vaccination. Receptors originate from an adult in good health. Both conserved end residues are part of each CDR3. D genes are given only for firm matches. Rows may omit the clone size; those that give it use once, few, many or a size class.

CDR3	DNA	V	J	D	size
CASSQDKGREKLFF	TGTGCCAGCAGCCAAGATAAGGGTAGGGAAAAACTGTTTTTT	TRBV3-1/TRBV3-2	TRBJ1-4	NA	NA
CASRGTGGDYGYTF	TGTGCCAGCAGGGGTACAGGGGGCGACTATGGCTACACCTTC	TRBV2	TRBJ1-2	TRBD1	NA
CASSPSGTYNEQFF	TGTGCCAGCAGCCCAAGCGGGACCTACAATGAGCAGTTCTTC	TRBV11-3	TRBJ2-1	TRBD2	NA
CASRWDSSMNTEAFF	TGTGCCAGCAGGTGGGACAGTTCAATGAACACTGAAGCTTTCTTT	TRBV27	TRBJ1-1	TRBD1	NA
CASSIGVSSRSNTEAFF	TGTGCCAGTAGTATCGGGGTTTCCTCTCGATCGAACACTGAAGCTTTCTTT	TRBV19	TRBJ1-1	NA	NA
CASDPVASLNQPQHF	TGTGCTAGTGATCCGGTAGCATCTCTAAATCAGCCCCAGCATTTT	TRBV12-5	TRBJ1-5	NA	NA
CASSYGLAGDFEQYF	TGTGCCAGCAGCTACGGACTAGCGGGAGATTTCGAGCAGTACTTC	TRBV7-2	TRBJ2-7	TRBD2	NA
CATSRDPGRSYEQYF	TGTGCCACCAGCAGAGATCCGGGCAGATCCTACGAGCAGTACTTC	TRBV15	TRBJ2-7	NA	NA
CASSLSPRRAEAFF	TGTGCCAGCAGTTTATCCCCTCGTAGGGCTGAAGCTTTCTTT	TRBV27	TRBJ1-1	NA	NA
CAWSLQPNTEAFF	TGTGCCTGGAGTCTACAACCGAACACTGAAGCTTTCTTT	TRBV30	TRBJ1-1	NA	NA
CASSQDRGPGNTIYF	TGCGCCAGCAGCCAAGACAGGGGGCCCGGAAACACCATATATTTT	TRBV4-1	TRBJ1-3	TRBD1	once
CASSLAGWTYGYTF	TGTGCCAGCAGTTTAGCGGGGTGGACCTATGGCTACACCTTC	TRBV27	TRBJ1-2	NA	NA
CASSLYPGTYNEQFF	TGTGCCAGCAGCTTATATCCGGGGACCTACAATGAGCAGTTCTTC	TRBV7-2	TRBJ2-1	NA	NA
CASSLVGRQQYF	TGTGCCAGCAGTTTAGTAGGACGCCAGCAGTACTTC	TRBV28	TRBJ2-7	NA	NA
CASPRQGYEQYF	TGCGCCAGCCCCCGACAGGGGTACGAGCAGTACTTC	TRBV23-1	TRBJ2-7	TRBD1	NA
CASSEKRTFFNTEAFF	TGTGCCAGCAGTGAAAAAAGGACCTTCTTCAACACTGAAGCTTTCTTT	TRBV2	TRBJ1-1	NA	once
CARHNEQFF	TGTGCCAGACATAATGAGCAGTTCTTC	TRBV19	TRBJ2-1	NA	NA
CASSTGQGQPQHF	TGTGCCAGCAGTACCGGACAGGGTCAGCCCCAGCATTTT	TRBV12-3/TRBV12-4	TRBJ1-5	TRBD1	NA
CASSQGTGITEAFF	TGTGCCAGCAGCCAAGGAACGGGTATTACTGAAGCTTTCTTT	TRBV14	TRBJ1-1	NA	NA
CASSFGLARYEQYF	TGTGCCAGCAGCTTTGGACTAGCGCGATACGAGCAGTACTTC	TRBV5-6	TRBJ2-7	TRBD2	NA
CASSQGSKYEQYF	TGTGCCAGCTCCCAGGGTAGCAAATACGAGCAGTACTTC	TRBV18	TRBJ2-7	NA	NA
CASSETVGEKLFF	TGCGCCAGCAGTGAGACGGTGGGTGAAAAACTGTTTTTT	TRBV10-2	TRBJ1-4	NA	NA
CASSLGAGTHAYNEQFF	TGTGCCAGCAGTTTGGGGGCCGGGACCCACGCCTACAATGAGCAGTTCTTC	TRBV28	TRBJ2-1	NA	NA
CASKPGQDYEQYF	TGTGCCAGTAAGCCGGGACAGGACTACGAGCAGTACTTC	TRBV28	TRBJ2-7	TRBD1	NA
CASSYGSRQYF	TGCGCCAGCAGCTATGGGTCCCGGCAGTACTTC	TRBV5-1	TRBJ2-7	NA	NA
CASSNRGGYDQPQHF	TGTGCCAGCAGTAACAGGGGCGGGTACGATCAGCCCCAGCATTTT	TRBV2	TRBJ1-5	TRBD1	NA